The 11 T cell receptor beta chains below were found in one sample sequenced in a study of T cell responses to AZD1222 COVID-19 vaccine. Using immunoSEQ multiplex PCR, the repertoire was profiled, and TCRdb retains in-frame clones only, with some absent. The sample carries over 100,000 clones, around nine tenths recorded once. The input for sequencing was peripheral blood, taken on day 0 of AZD1222 vaccination. These receptors were collected from an adult in good health.

This chain joins TRBV28 and TRBJ2-2; D might be TRBD1 or TRBD2, each matching 6 bases. Trimming removed 2 bases from V and 6 bases from J, with 19 bases in between. This CDR3 has 17 amino acids. CDR1 and CDR2 from the germline V gene are MDHEN and SYDVKM. The CDR3 DNA sequence: TGTGCCAGCAGTTTAGTCGGGGGCGGGAAAGGGGCCGGGGAGCTGTTTTTT. Amino acid sequence: CASSLVGGGKGAGELFF. Drawing the rest from reference TRBV28 and TRBJ2-2, the complete variable domain is DVKVTQSSRYLVKRTGEKVFLECVQDMDHENMFWYRQDPGLGLRLIYFSYDVKMKEKGDIPEGYSVSREKKERFSLILESASTNQTSMYLCASSLVGGGKGAGELFFGEGSRLTVL.

The rearrangement joins TRBV20-1 to TRBJ2-3; D is unresolved. The CDR3 contains 14 residues. Germline V gene sequence: CDR1 DFQATT, CDR2 SNEGSKA (reference sequence). V lost 3 bases, J lost 1 base, and 11 bases lay in between. In DNA form, the CDR3 reads TGCAGTGCTAGTAGAGACGGCCGCACAGATACGCAGTATTTT. Encoded protein: CSASRDGRTDTQYF.

The V call is TRBV9, the J call TRBJ2-7; D is unresolved. With 0 bases removed from V and 0 bases from J, the gap between germline ends came to 7 bases. Per the germline V gene, CDR1 is SGDLS and CDR2 is YYNGEE. The CDR3 sequence is 14 residues long. CDR3 in DNA: TGTGCCAGCAGCGTAGCTAAGAACTCCTACGAGCAGTACTTC. This gives the protein CASSVAKNSYEQYF.

This chain links TRBV28 with TRBJ2-1; tentatively, D is TRBD2 (5 bases). V lost 7 bases, J lost 9 bases, and 19 bases lay in between. This CDR3 is 14 amino acids long. Germline V gives CDR1 MDHEN, CDR2 SYDVKM. DNA of the CDR3: TGTGCCAGCATGCTGAGTACTCCGGCGGGTGAGCAGTTCTTC. Its protein product is CASMLSTPAGEQFF.

The genes are TRBV12-3 or TRBV12-4 and TRBJ2-3; D gene uncertain. V lost 8 bases and J 6 bases, leaving 15 bases between the germline ends. This CDR3 spans 13 amino acids. CDR3 sequence reads: CASSLAARDTQYF. CDR3 coding DNA: TGTGCCAGCTCCTTGGCAGCCCGTGATACGCAGTATTTT.

V is TRBV20-1 and J is TRBJ2-2; D not resolved. The V end lost 3 bases, the J end lost 0 bases, and 8 bases lay between the germline ends. This CDR3 has 14 residues. The germline V gene has CDR1 DFQATT and CDR2 SNEGSKA (reference sequence). For the CDR3, the DNA is TGCAGTGCTAGTCAGGTGGCGAACACCGGGGAGCTGTTTTTT. Its protein is CSASQVANTGELFF.

The chain joins TRBV7-3 to TRBJ2-3; D perhaps matches TRBD2 (6 bases). V was shortened by 5 bases and J by 6 bases, with 21 bases between the two germline ends. The germline V gene encodes CDR1 SGHTA and CDR2 FQGTGA. The CDR3 has 16 amino acids. In DNA form, the CDR3 reads TGTGCCAGCAGCCCCCCTTCGGGTGGGAGCGGGGATACGCAGTATTTT. Translated, it gives CASSPPSGGSGDTQYF.

The chain employs TRBV15 and TRBJ2-5; unclear D gene. V was cut by 0 bases and J by 4 bases, with 3 bases left in between. Germline CDR1 reads LNHNV; CDR2 reads YYDKDF (reference sequence). This CDR3 is 12 amino acids long. The CDR3 sequence is CATSRDRETQYF. CDR3 DNA: TGTGCCACCAGCAGAGATCGAGAGACCCAGTACTTC. Looking up the rest from reference TRBV15 and TRBJ2-5 gives the full variable domain: DAMVIQNPRYQVTQFGKPVTLSCSQTLNHNVMYWYQQKSSQAPKLLFHYYDKDFNNEADTPDNFQSRRPNTSFCFLDIRSPGLGDTAMYLCATSRDRETQYFGPGTRLLVL.

The genes are TRBV9 and TRBJ2-3; 10 nucleotides line up with TRBD1. This CDR3 comprises 15 residues. From germline, CDR1 is SGDLS and CDR2 YYNGEE. The V segment lost 0 bases and the J segment 6 bases; nucleotides outside the gene matches: 4. CDR3 protein: CASSVGGTGVDTQYF. In nucleotides, the CDR3 is TGTGCCAGCAGCGTAGGAGGGACAGGGGTGGATACGCAGTATTTT.

The chain recombines TRBV11-2 with TRBJ2-1; 11 nucleotides align to TRBD2. Germline CDR1 is SGHAT and CDR2 is FQNNGV. The ends lost 6 bases at V and 2 bases at J; junction bases unmatched: 3. The CDR3 is 15 amino acids. CDR3 sequence: CASRLTSGAYNEQFF. The CDR3 nucleotides read TGTGCCAGCAGGCTGACTAGCGGGGCCTACAATGAGCAGTTCTTC.

The chain carries TRBV28 and TRBJ1-1; a possible D gene is TRBD1 (5 bases). Germline V CDR1 and CDR2: MDHEN, SYDVKM. Trimming left V 7 bases short and J 4 bases short, with 25 bases between. The CDR3 length is 17 residues. CDR3 protein: CASISEGQGPQGTEAFF. The CDR3 DNA sequence: TGTGCCAGCATCTCCGAGGGGCAGGGACCTCAAGGCACTGAAGCTTTCTTT.